This TCR beta chain was recorded in a study of T cell repertoires in cytomegalovirus infection. On the study more broadly: HLA-B-restricted CMV epitopes that are well studied, plus recently identified HLA-C-restricted ones, were used by the study. Public TCR beta signature analysis indicated the presence of both CMV infection and matching HLA type.

TCRdb reanalysed the reads using MiXCR and keeps one entry per CDR3 protein. The sample has roughly 860,000 distinct CDR3 sequences; approximately 32% are singletons. With regard to this clonotype: Its specificity is unknown.

General study findings and limits: Identification of carriers of CMV plus the relevant HLA was performed using cumulative public TCR beta family frequency.

This specimen was cultured CD8+ T cells from PBMCs, taken from culture after CMV antigen stimulation. This TCR came from a human donor in good health (CMV status not recorded). Some clones in this sample may be carry-over from other donors' samples.

This CDR3 is CASSLVHGGENEKLFF. The CDR3 DNA is TGCGCCAGCAGCCTCGTCCACGGGGGAGAAAATGAAAAACTGTTTTTT. The V and J genes are TRBV5-1 and TRBJ1-4, with D possibly matching TRBD1 (5 bases). Germline assignment: CDR1 SGHRS and CDR2 YFSETQ. The CDR3 extends over 16 amino acids. The germline V and J ends were trimmed by 4 bases and 5 bases, with 18 bases remaining between them. The variable domain in full, with the rest retrieved from reference TRBV5-1 and TRBJ1-4, is KAGVTQTPRYLIKTRGQQVTLSCSPISGHRSVSWYQQTPGQGLQFLFEYFSETQRNKGNFPGRFSGRQFSNSRSEMNVSTLELGDSALYLCASSLVHGGENEKLFFGSGTQLSVL.